The present T cell receptor beta chain was sequenced within a study of blood T cell repertoires in COVID-19. Original methodology: Amplification of reference gene primers provided the estimated nucleated cell counts. Here immunoSEQ multiplex PCR was the method, and the copy in TCRdb shows in-frame clones only, minus some. For V, J and clone size, that table is used; D and trimming come from the DNA. The table includes fewer than 130,000 clones, about 79% detected once. The V end lost 0 bases, the J end lost 0 bases, and 6 bases lay between the germline ends. The CDR3 totals 14 residues. Per the germline V gene, CDR1 is MNHNY and CDR2 is SVGAGI (reference sequence).

The V gene is TRBV6-6, the J gene TRBJ2-7, with D uncertain. Specimen: peripheral blood. The receptor was isolated from a woman aged 80 or over with active or convalescent COVID-19. CDR3 nucleotide sequence: TGTGCCAGCAGTTACTCGGCTAGCTCCTACGAGCAGTACTTC. Amino acids: CASSYSASSYEQYF.